Below, 25 T cell receptor beta chains from the same sample are listed, as sequenced in a study of T-cell reconstitution after alpha-beta-depleted transplantation in children. The TCRbeta library incorporated unique molecular identifiers. MiXCR, run by TCRdb on the PCR reads, gives a single entry per CDR3 protein. This sample has approximately 210,000 distinct CDR3 sequences, with about a sixth found just once. The sequencing here drew on PBMCs, mostly from graft donor cells, taken 360 days after TCRalphabeta/CD19-depleted stem cell transplant. Receptor source: a male patient aged 2 to 10 who had a stem cell transplant for acute lymphoblastic leukemia, so the T cells may come from the graft donor.

This chain uses TRBV7-9 with TRBJ2-1; 7 nucleotides align to TRBD2. The V segment lost 6 bases and the J segment 6 bases; nucleotides outside the gene matches: 11. The CDR3 loop spans 15 amino acids. Germline lookup yields CDR1 SEHNR and CDR2 FQNEAQ (reference sequence). CDR3 protein: CASRRAGYWGNEQFF. The DNA for the CDR3 is TGTGCCAGCAGGCGAGCGGGGTACTGGGGCAATGAGCAGTTCTTC.

The CDR3 protein is CASSIDGATNYGYTF. The CDR3 coding sequence is TGTGCCAGCAGTATCGACGGAGCGACTAACTATGGCTACACCTTC. The chain has TRBV6-5 and TRBJ1-2; the D is unclear. The CDR3 consists of 15 residues. Germline lookup yields CDR1 MNHEY and CDR2 SVGAGI. The V and J ends lost 5 bases and 0 bases respectively, with 13 bases between them.

This clonotype was seen only a few times. The V call is TRBV14, the J call TRBJ2-1, with D possibly being TRBD1 (6 bases). Per germline, CDR1 SGHDN and CDR2 FVKESK. V lost 5 bases to trimming and J lost 9 bases, with 17 bases between them. The CDR3 totals 14 residues. Here the CDR3 DNA reads TGTGCCAGCAGCTCTACAGGGCCAGTAGGTGAGCAGTTCTTC. Protein: CASSSTGPVGEQFF.

This clonotype was recorded at least ten times. The chain links TRBV5-6 to TRBJ2-5; a weak D match, TRBD2 (6 bases). V was trimmed by 3 bases and J by 3 bases, leaving 9 bases between them. CDR3 length equals 13 residues. CDR1 SGHDT and CDR2 YYEEEE come from the germline V gene. In DNA, the CDR3 is TGTGCCAGCAGCTCCTCGGGGGAAGAGACCCAGTACTTC. Protein product: CASSSSGEETQYF.

The chain joins TRBV30 to TRBJ2-7; D perhaps matches TRBD1 (5 bases). Trimming took 5 bases from V and 6 from J, leaving 17 bases between them. The length of the CDR3 is 13 residues. Per the germline V gene, CDR1 is GTSNPN and CDR2 is SVGIG (reference sequence). CDR3 amino acids: CAWEWGPNREQYF. The CDR3, as DNA: TGTGCCTGGGAGTGGGGCCCAAACCGCGAGCAGTACTTC.

The chain is built from TRBV27 and TRBJ2-7, with D perhaps TRBD1 or TRBD2 (6 bases each). CDR1 and CDR2 (germline): MNHEY, SMNVEV (reference sequence). The CDR3 length is 12 residues. Trimming stripped 5 bases from V and 7 bases from J, with 12 bases between. The CDR3 loop is CASSPGAREQYF. CDR3 coding DNA: TGTGCCAGCAGTCCGGGGGCCCGAGAGCAGTACTTC.

V and J are TRBV4-2 and TRBJ1-2; D not certain. In germline, CDR1 is LGHNA, CDR2 YNFKEQ. The CDR3 extends over 11 amino acids. V gave up 2 bases and J gave up 7 bases, with 5 bases separating them. CDR3 nucleotide sequence: TGTGCCAGCAGCCAACAGACTGGCTACACCTTC. Translating gives CASSQQTGYTF.

This rearrangement joins TRBV10-3 to TRBJ2-3, with 11 bases identical to TRBD2. The CDR3 extends over 18 amino acids. Looked up from germline, CDR1 is ENHRY and CDR2 is SYGVKD. The ends lost 0 bases at V and 5 bases at J; junction bases unmatched: 10. The CDR3 loop is CAISESMILAGGRDTQYF. The CDR3 DNA reads TGTGCCATCAGTGAGTCGATGATTCTAGCGGGAGGACGAGATACGCAGTATTTT.

V is TRBV29-1 and J is TRBJ1-1, with D perhaps matching TRBD1 (6 bases). The CDR3 runs 13 residues. V shed 3 bases and J shed 5 bases, with 13 bases lying between them. Germline-derived CDR1 and CDR2 are SQVTM and ANQGSEA. The CDR3 nucleotides read TGCAGCGTTGACGAACAGGGAAGGACTGAAGCTTTCTTT. It translates to CSVDEQGRTEAFF.

The rearrangement uses TRBV5-4 and TRBJ2-4, with 7 nucleotides matching TRBD1. V trimming: 4 bases; J trimming: 8 bases; junction bases outside the gene matches: 9. CDR3 length: 14 amino acids. The germline V gene encodes CDR1 SGHNT and CDR2 YYREEE (reference sequence). CDR3 amino acids: CASSPGGFSDIQYF. The CDR3 nucleotides are TGTGCCAGCAGCCCAGGGGGTTTTTCAGACATTCAGTACTTC. The complete variable domain, with remaining parts taken from reference TRBV5-4 and TRBJ2-4, reads ETGVTQSPTHLIKTRGQQVTLRCSSQSGHNTVSWYQQALGQGPQFIFQYYREEENGRGNFPPRFSGLQFPNYSSELNVNALELDDSALYLCASSPGGFSDIQYFGAGTRLSVL.

This chain connects TRBV11-2 to TRBJ2-7; no reliable D call. Germline CDR1 and CDR2: SGHAT and FQNNGV. V was trimmed by 3 bases and J by 7 bases, leaving 10 bases between them. The CDR3 is made up of 12 amino acids. The CDR3 reads CASSFLFGEQYF. The DNA for the CDR3 is TGTGCCAGCAGCTTTTTATTTGGAGAGCAGTACTTC.

This clonotype was observed many times. The rearrangement joins TRBV27 to TRBJ2-1; D might be TRBD1 (6 bases). Germline assignment: CDR1 MNHEY and CDR2 SMNVEV (reference sequence). The CDR3 consists of 15 residues. The ends were cut back, 3 bases at V and 8 bases at J, with 17 bases in the middle. The CDR3 region is CASSFQGIHSDEQFF. For the CDR3, the DNA is TGTGCCAGCAGTTTTCAGGGGATCCATAGCGATGAGCAGTTCTTC.

This clonotype was recorded many times. The chain combines TRBV20-1 with TRBJ1-2, with no clear D. The CDR3 runs to 13 residues. The germline V gene has CDR1 DFQATT and CDR2 SNEGSKA (reference sequence). The V and J ends lost 3 bases and 8 bases respectively, with 16 bases between them. The CDR3 nucleotides read TGCAGTGCTAGTTTTCGGAGGGCACTGGGCTACACCTTC. Translating gives CSASFRRALGYTF.

The chain uses TRBV6-1 and TRBJ2-3; 14 bases fit TRBD2. The trim removed 5 bases at V and 0 bases at J, leaving 13 bases unmatched. The CDR3 spans 20 residues. CDR1 is MNHNS, CDR2 SASEGT, per germline. CDR3 nucleotides: TGTGCCAGCAGTAAACTGACCGGACTAGCGGGGGGACCTAGCACAGATACGCAGTATTTT. Translated: CASSKLTGLAGGPSTDTQYF.

This clonotype has just a few counts. The rearrangement links TRBV28 to TRBJ1-1, with 8 bases lining up with TRBD1. The germline V gene encodes CDR1 MDHEN and CDR2 SYDVKM. V lost 5 bases and J lost 6; bases outside the gene matches: 11. The CDR3 is 15 amino acids. CDR3 DNA sequence: TGTGCCAGCAGTGTAGATCAGGGGGCAGGTTCTGAAGCTTTCTTT. Amino acids: CASSVDQGAGSEAFF.

This clonotype was seen more than once but under ten times. The chain has TRBV10-3 and TRBJ1-3; D unresolved. CDR1 is ENHRY, CDR2 SYGVKD, per germline. V lost 3 bases to trimming and J lost 0 bases, with 15 bases between them. The CDR3 is 17 residues long. The CDR3 protein is CAISEIERRSSGNTIYF. CDR3 bases: TGTGCCATCAGTGAAATCGAAAGGAGGAGCTCTGGAAACACCATATATTTT.

This clonotype was seen a handful of times. The chain joins TRBV28 to TRBJ1-3, with 7 positions matching TRBD1. The germline V gene has CDR1 MDHEN and CDR2 SYDVKM. CDR3 length equals 14 residues. V shed 11 bases and J 1 base; nucleotides not matched to a gene: 8. This CDR3 is CAGMKGASGNTIYF. Written as DNA, the CDR3 is TGTGCCGGTATGAAGGGGGCGTCTGGAAACACCATATATTTT.

The rearrangement uses TRBV4-1 and TRBJ2-1, with a weak D call TRBD1 (6 bases). V lost 0 bases to trimming and J lost 9 bases, with 18 bases between them. This CDR3 is built from 16 residues. Germline CDR1 reads MGHRA; CDR2 reads YSYEKL. The CDR3 DNA follows: TGCGCCAGCAGCCAAGATAGGGCAGGGGTGTTGGGTGAGCAGTTCTTC. Translation gives CASSQDRAGVLGEQFF.

This chain joins TRBV19 and TRBJ1-5; maybe TRBD1 (6 bases). CDR3 size: 15 residues. Germline CDR1 is LNHDA and CDR2 is SQIVND (reference sequence). The V end was cut by 6 bases, the J end by 0 bases, with 12 bases between. The CDR3 DNA is TGTGCCAGTAGCAGGGACACCGATAGCAATCAGCCCCAGCATTTT. This sequence encodes CASSRDTDSNQPQHF.

This clonotype was observed many times. The genes are TRBV12-3 or TRBV12-4 and TRBJ1-5, with D perhaps matching TRBD1 (5 bases). V gave up 3 bases and J gave up 7 bases, with 10 bases separating them. The CDR3 contains 13 residues. CDR3 amino acids: CASSLGGGQPQHF. CDR3 DNA: TGTGCCAGCAGTTTGGGGGGAGGGCAGCCCCAGCATTTT.

The gene calls are TRBV14 and TRBJ2-1; 7 bases map to TRBD2. This CDR3 is 16 amino acids long. With 1 base clipped from V and 2 bases from J, the junction kept 5 bases outside the gene matches. CDR1 is SGHDN and CDR2 is FVKESK in the germline V gene. This chain's CDR3 is CASSQGRAGPYNEQFF. DNA for the CDR3: TGTGCCAGCAGCCAAGGTCGAGCGGGGCCCTACAATGAGCAGTTCTTC.

This clonotype was observed many times. The genes are TRBV7-2 and TRBJ2-3; D gene ambiguous. The CDR3 consists of 15 residues. Germline V lookup: CDR1 SGHTA, CDR2 FQGNSA. The germline V and J ends were trimmed by 5 bases and 2 bases, with 14 bases remaining between them. This chain's CDR3 is CASSGLSLFTDTQYF. The CDR3 bases are TGTGCCAGCAGCGGATTGTCATTATTCACAGATACGCAGTATTTT.

The V call is TRBV20-1, the J call TRBJ2-5; D gene unclear. Germline V lookup: CDR1 DFQATT, CDR2 SNEGSKA (reference sequence). The V gene lost 1 base and the J gene lost 0 bases, with 9 bases spanning the gap. The CDR3 extends over 14 amino acids. CDR3 sequence: CSARVVQHQETQYF. CDR3 nucleotide sequence: TGCAGTGCTAGAGTAGTGCAGCACCAAGAGACCCAGTACTTC.

This rearrangement joins TRBV12-3 or TRBV12-4 to TRBJ1-1; D not certain. The CDR3 has 13 residues. Trimming took off 3 bases at V and 1 base at J, with 6 bases between the two ends. The CDR3 spells CASSFWENTEAFF. The CDR3 nucleotides read TGTGCCAGCAGTTTTTGGGAGAACACTGAAGCTTTCTTT.

This clonotype was seen more than once but under ten times. The J gene is TRBJ1-1, the V gene TRBV4-3; D is undetermined. The CDR3 has 16 amino acids. Per the germline V gene, CDR1 is LGHNA and CDR2 is YSLEER. The germline V and J ends were trimmed by 4 bases and 0 bases, with 15 bases remaining between them. The CDR3 region has the DNA TGCGCCAGCAGCCTCACCACGGACGGAATGAACACTGAAGCTTTCTTT. This gives the protein CASSLTTDGMNTEAFF.